A selection of T cell receptor beta chains follows, all from one sample in a study of human T cells and chemical hapten exposure. MiXCR, applied by TCRdb to the RACE reads, yields one record per CDR3 protein. Of tens of thousands of distinct CDR3 sequences listed, about an eighth are singletons. The sequencing used whole blood, collected in connection with sensitization to the hapten diphenylcyclopropenone (DPC). Source of these receptors: a woman in her twenties or thirties with alopecia areata. Some clones in this sample may be carry-over from other donors' samples. Both conserved end residues are part of each CDR3. A D gene is named only where the DNA matches it firmly. Expanded clones get a size class; other rows say once, few or many, or leave the size out.

size: many
V: TRBV13
D: -
J: TRBJ2-7
CDR3: CASSLGQGPSYEQYF
DNA: TGTGCCAGCAGCTTAGGACAGGGACCCTCCTACGAGCAGTACTTC

size: -
V: TRBV6-2/TRBV6-3
D: TRBD1
J: TRBJ2-7
CDR3: CASSRTRDSYEQYF
DNA: TGTGCCAGCAGTAGAACCCGGGACAGTTACGAGCAGTACTTC

size: many
V: TRBV20-1
D: TRBD2
J: TRBJ2-3
CDR3: CSATGLAGPTDTQYF
DNA: TGCAGTGCCACGGGACTAGCGGGCCCCACAGATACGCAGTATTTT

size: many
V: TRBV11-2
D: TRBD2
J: TRBJ2-1
CDR3: CASSPQIGGLDYNEQFF
DNA: TGTGCCAGCAGCCCCCAAATCGGGGGACTAGACTACAATGAGCAGTTCTTC

size: many
V: TRBV12-3/TRBV12-4
D: -
J: TRBJ2-7
CDR3: CASSFINNEQYF
DNA: TGTGCCAGCAGTTTTATTAATAACGAGCAGTACTTC

size: -
V: TRBV15
D: TRBD2
J: TRBJ2-3
CDR3: CATSRDVAGVADTQYF
DNA: TGTGCCACCAGCAGAGATGTAGCGGGAGTGGCCGATACGCAGTATTTT

size: many
V: TRBV4-3
D: -
J: TRBJ1-5
CDR3: CASSQMSGVNQPQHF
DNA: TGCGCCAGCAGCCAAATGTCCGGGGTCAATCAGCCCCAGCATTTT

size: -
V: TRBV7-2
D: -
J: TRBJ2-1
CDR3: CASSSRRLAPGEQFF
DNA: TGTGCCAGCAGCTCCAGGAGGTTGGCGCCAGGAGAGCAGTTCTTC

size: -
V: TRBV20-1
D: -
J: TRBJ2-5
CDR3: CSARDPEGPMETQYF
DNA: TGCAGTGCTAGAGATCCTGAGGGGCCTATGGAGACCCAGTACTTC

size: -
V: TRBV27
D: -
J: TRBJ1-1
CDR3: CASSQGFRPGPNTEAFF
DNA: TGTGCCAGCAGCCAGGGTTTTCGTCCCGGACCGAACACTGAAGCTTTCTTT

size: few
V: TRBV2
D: -
J: TRBJ2-1
CDR3: CATEKYNEQFF
DNA: TGTGCCACCGAGAAATACAATGAGCAGTTCTTC

size: many
V: TRBV20-1
D: -
J: TRBJ2-4
CDR3: CSGGDSGPRGIQYF
DNA: TGCAGTGGGGGGGATTCCGGACCGAGGGGCATTCAGTACTTC

size: medium-sized
V: TRBV6-5
D: -
J: TRBJ2-1
CDR3: CASSERGEQFF
DNA: TGTGCCAGCAGTGAACGTGGGGAGCAGTTCTTC

size: -
V: TRBV23-1
D: -
J: TRBJ2-1
CDR3: CASSLPEGNEQFF
DNA: TGCGCCAGCAGTCTTCCGGAAGGGAATGAGCAGTTCTTC

size: few
V: TRBV5-1
D: -
J: TRBJ1-2
CDR3: CASSFTEVSYGYTF
DNA: TGCGCCAGCAGCTTTACAGAAGTCTCCTATGGCTACACCTTC

size: once
V: TRBV20-1
D: -
J: TRBJ2-5
CDR3: CSARVETQYF
DNA: TGCAGTGCTAGGGTCGAGACCCAGTACTTC

size: -
V: TRBV10-3
D: -
J: TRBJ2-2
CDR3: CAIRAGPNTGELFF
DNA: TGTGCCATCAGGGCTGGACCTAACACCGGGGAGCTGTTTTTT

size: few
V: TRBV11-2
D: -
J: TRBJ2-7
CDR3: CASSLQREGMQYF
DNA: TGTGCCAGCAGCCTTCAGAGGGAAGGGATGCAGTACTTC

size: -
V: TRBV6-5
D: -
J: TRBJ2-7
CDR3: CASAPGLSYEQYF
DNA: TGTGCCAGTGCCCCTGGACTGAGCTACGAGCAGTACTTC

size: many
V: TRBV7-3
D: TRBD2
J: TRBJ2-2
CDR3: CASSSAGTSGMRELFF
DNA: TGTGCCAGCAGCTCCGCCGGGACTAGCGGGATGCGGGAGCTGTTTTTT

size: many
V: TRBV18
D: TRBD2
J: TRBJ2-3
CDR3: CASSPPGGRSTDTQYF
DNA: TGTGCCAGCTCACCACCAGGCGGGAGATCCACAGATACGCAGTATTTT

size: many
V: TRBV28
D: TRBD2
J: TRBJ2-5
CDR3: CASTTGGTSGRKTQYF
DNA: TGTGCCAGCACCACAGGGGGGACTAGCGGGAGGAAGACCCAGTACTTC

size: -
V: TRBV18
D: -
J: TRBJ2-3
CDR3: CASSRLGSDTDTQYF
DNA: TGTGCCAGCTCACGACTGGGATCAGACACAGATACGCAGTATTTT

size: -
V: TRBV7-2
D: -
J: TRBJ2-1
CDR3: CASSPKQGPYNEQFF
DNA: TGTGCCAGCAGCCCTAAGCAGGGCCCCTACAATGAGCAGTTCTTC